The clone carrying this TCR beta chain was detected only a few times. This entry is derived from a study of spatial heterogeneity in lung cancer. The time point was: blood at routine non-recurrence follow-up after resection. This CDR3 has 17 amino acids. CDR1 and CDR2 from the germline V gene are LGHDT and YNNKEL (reference sequence). With V trimmed by 0 bases and J by 3 bases, 2 bases remained unmatched. TCRdb fed the 5' RACE reads into MiXCR, producing one record per CDR3 protein. The sample consists of around 45,000 distinct CDR3 sequences, about 22% of them appearing once. The sample in question was PBMCs, obtained at follow-up. The receptor was isolated from a female donor with early-stage non-small cell lung cancer. The rearrangement joins TRBV3-1 to TRBJ2-3; 14 nucleotides line up with TRBD2. DNA of the CDR3: TGTGCCAGCAGCCAAGATGGGACTAGCGGGGGAACAGATACGCAGTATTTT. This translates into CASSQDGTSGGTDTQYF.